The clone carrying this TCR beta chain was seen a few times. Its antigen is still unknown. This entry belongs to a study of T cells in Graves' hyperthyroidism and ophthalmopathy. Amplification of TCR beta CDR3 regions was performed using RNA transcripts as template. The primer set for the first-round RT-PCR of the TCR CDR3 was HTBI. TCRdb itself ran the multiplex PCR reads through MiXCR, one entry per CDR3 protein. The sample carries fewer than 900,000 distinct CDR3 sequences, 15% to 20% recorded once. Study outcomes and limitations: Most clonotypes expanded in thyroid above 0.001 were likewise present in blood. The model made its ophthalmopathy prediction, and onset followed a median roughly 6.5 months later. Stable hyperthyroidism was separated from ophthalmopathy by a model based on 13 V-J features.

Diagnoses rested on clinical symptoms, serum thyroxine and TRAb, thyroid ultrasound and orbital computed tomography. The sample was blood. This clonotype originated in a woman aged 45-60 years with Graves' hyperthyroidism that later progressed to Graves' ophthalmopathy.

CDR3: CASSSLQGSGNTIYF. In DNA, the CDR3 is TGTGCCAGCAGCTCCCTACAGGGGTCTGGAAACACCATATATTTT. The chain recombines TRBV7-6 with TRBJ1-3; TRBD1 agrees at 7 bases. Germline CDR1 SGHVS, CDR2 FNYEAQ. V gave up 4 bases and J gave up 1 base; unmatched junction bases: 4. The CDR3 runs 15 residues.